This TCR beta chain comes out of a study of OX40 agonist ivuxolimab in advanced cancers. TCRdb keeps only in-frame clones here, not all; method: immunoSEQ multiplex PCR. The table shows tens of thousands of clones, with about 90% occurring only once. Trimming shortened V by 4 bases and J by 2 bases, and 3 bases separated the two germline ends. This CDR3 contains 11 residues. CDR1 SNHLY and CDR2 FYNNEI come from the germline V gene. A note on this clone: The sample contains more than one DNA sequence encoding this CDR3.

The material was CD4+ or CD8+ T cells sorted from blood, obtained in a trial of the OX40 agonist ivuxolimab. The rearrangement links TRBV2 to TRBJ2-7; D call uncertain. The sequence was collected from an adult with an advanced solid tumor such as melanoma, head and neck, liver or kidney cancer. The CDR3 sequence is CASSGAYEQYF. CDR3 nucleotide sequence: TGTGCCAGCAGTGGGGCCTACGAGCAGTACTTC. Drawing the rest from reference TRBV2 and TRBJ2-7, the complete variable domain is EPEVTQTPSHQVTQMGQEVILRCVPISNHLYFYWYRQILGQKVEFLVSFYNNEISEKSEIFDDQFSVERPDGSNFTLKIRSTKLEDSAMYFCASSGAYEQYFGPGTRLTVT.